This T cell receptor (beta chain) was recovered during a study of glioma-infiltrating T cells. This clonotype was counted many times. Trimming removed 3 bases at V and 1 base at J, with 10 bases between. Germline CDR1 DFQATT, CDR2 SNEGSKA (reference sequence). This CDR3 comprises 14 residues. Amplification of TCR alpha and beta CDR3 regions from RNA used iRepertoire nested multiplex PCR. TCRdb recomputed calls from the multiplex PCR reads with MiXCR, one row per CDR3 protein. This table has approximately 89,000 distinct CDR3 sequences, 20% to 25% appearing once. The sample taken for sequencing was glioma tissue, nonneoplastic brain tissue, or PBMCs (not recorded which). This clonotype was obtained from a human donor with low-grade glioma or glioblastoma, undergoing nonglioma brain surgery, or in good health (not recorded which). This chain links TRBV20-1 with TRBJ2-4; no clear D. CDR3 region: CSASAVLAKNIQYF. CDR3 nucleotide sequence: TGCAGTGCTAGTGCGGTTCTGGCCAAAAACATTCAGTACTTC.